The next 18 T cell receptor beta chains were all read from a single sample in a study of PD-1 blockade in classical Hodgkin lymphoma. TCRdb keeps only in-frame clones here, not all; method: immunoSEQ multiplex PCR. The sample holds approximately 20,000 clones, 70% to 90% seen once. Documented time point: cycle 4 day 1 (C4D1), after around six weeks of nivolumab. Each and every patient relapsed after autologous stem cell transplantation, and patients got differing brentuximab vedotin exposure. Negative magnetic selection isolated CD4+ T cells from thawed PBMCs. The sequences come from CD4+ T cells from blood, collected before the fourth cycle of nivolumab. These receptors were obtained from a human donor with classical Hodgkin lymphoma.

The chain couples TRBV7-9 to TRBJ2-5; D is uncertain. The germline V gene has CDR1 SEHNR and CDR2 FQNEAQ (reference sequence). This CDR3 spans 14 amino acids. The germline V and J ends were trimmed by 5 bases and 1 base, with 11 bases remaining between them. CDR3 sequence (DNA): TGTGCCAGCAGCATCGTAGGGCTCCAAGAGACCCAGTACTTC. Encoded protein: CASSIVGLQETQYF.

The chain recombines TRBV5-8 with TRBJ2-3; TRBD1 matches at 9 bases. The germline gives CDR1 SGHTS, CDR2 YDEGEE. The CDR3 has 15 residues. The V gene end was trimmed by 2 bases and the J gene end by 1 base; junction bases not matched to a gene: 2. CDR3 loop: CASSLRTGGTDTQYF. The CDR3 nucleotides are TGTGCCAGCAGCTTACGGACAGGGGGCACAGATACGCAGTATTTT.

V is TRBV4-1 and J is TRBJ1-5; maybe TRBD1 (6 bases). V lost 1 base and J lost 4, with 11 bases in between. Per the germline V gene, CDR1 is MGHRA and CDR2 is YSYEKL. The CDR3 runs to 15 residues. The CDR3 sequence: CASSQGMTGNQPQHF. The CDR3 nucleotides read TGCGCCAGCAGCCAAGGGATGACAGGTAATCAGCCCCAGCATTTT.

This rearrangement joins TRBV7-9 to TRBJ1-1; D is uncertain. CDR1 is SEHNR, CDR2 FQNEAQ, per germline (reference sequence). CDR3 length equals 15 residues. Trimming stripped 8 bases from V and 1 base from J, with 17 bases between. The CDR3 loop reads CASGRTGLRNTEAFF. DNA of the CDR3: TGTGCCAGCGGCCGCACCGGACTGAGGAACACTGAAGCTTTCTTT. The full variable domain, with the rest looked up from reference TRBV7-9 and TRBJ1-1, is DTGVSQNPRHKITKRGQNVTFRCDPISEHNRLYWYRQTLGQGPEFLTYFQNEAQLEKSRLLSDRFSAERPKGSFSTLEIQRTEQGDSAMYLCASGRTGLRNTEAFFGQGTRLTVV.

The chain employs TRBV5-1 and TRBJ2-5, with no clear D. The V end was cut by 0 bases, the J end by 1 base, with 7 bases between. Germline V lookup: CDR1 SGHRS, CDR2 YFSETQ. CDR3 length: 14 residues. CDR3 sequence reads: CASSLVVGQETQYF. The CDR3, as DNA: TGCGCCAGCAGCTTGGTTGTGGGCCAAGAGACCCAGTACTTC.

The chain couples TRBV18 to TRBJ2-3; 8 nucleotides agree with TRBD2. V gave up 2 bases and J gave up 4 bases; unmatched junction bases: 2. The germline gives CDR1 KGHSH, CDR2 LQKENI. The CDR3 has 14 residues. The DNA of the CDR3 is TGTGCCAGCTCACCAAGCGGGAGCGCAGATACGCAGTATTTT. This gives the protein CASSPSGSADTQYF.

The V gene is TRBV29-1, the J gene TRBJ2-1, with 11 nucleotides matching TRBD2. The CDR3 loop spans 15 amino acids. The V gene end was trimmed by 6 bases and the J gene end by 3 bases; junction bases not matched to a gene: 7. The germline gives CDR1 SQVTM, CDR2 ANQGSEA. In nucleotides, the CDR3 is TGCAGCGTGAGAGGGACTAGCGGAAGCTACAATGAGCAGTTCTTC. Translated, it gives CSVRGTSGSYNEQFF.

The CDR3 nucleotides are TGTGCCAGCAGCCCACCCCACAATTTTCCCCATTTT. Translation gives CASSPPHNFPHF. V usage is TRBV28 and J usage is TRBJ1-5, with D hard to call. Trimming left V 6 bases short and J 16 bases short, with 19 bases between. The CDR3 is 12 residues long. The germline gives CDR1 MDHEN, CDR2 SYDVKM.

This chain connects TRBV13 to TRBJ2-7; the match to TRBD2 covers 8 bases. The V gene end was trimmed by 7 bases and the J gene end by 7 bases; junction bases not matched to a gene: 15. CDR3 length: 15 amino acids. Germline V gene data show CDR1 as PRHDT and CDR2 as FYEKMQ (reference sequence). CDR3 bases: TGTGCCAGCATTTCCCGCGCGAGCGGGGGAGGGGAGCAGTACTTC. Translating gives CASISRASGGGEQYF.

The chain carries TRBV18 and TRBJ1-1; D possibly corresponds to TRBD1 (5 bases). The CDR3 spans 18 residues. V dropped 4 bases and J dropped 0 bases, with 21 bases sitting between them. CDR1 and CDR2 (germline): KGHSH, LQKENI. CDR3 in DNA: TGTGCCAGCTCACTTACGATGGGCGGGGGATTCATGAACACTGAAGCTTTCTTT. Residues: CASSLTMGGGFMNTEAFF.

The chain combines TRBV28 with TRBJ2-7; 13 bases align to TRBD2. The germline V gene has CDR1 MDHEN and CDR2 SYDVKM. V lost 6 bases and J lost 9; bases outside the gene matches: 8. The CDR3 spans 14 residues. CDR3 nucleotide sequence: TGTGCCAGCAGCCATCGGACTAGCGGGAGTTTGCAGTACTTC. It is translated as CASSHRTSGSLQYF.

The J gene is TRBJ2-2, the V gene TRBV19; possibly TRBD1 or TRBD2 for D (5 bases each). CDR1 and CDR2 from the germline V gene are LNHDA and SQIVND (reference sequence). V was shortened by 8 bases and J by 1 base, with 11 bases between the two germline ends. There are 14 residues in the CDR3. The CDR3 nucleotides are TGTGCCAGTGGGGACGCCTTGAACACCGGGGAGCTGTTTTTT. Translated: CASGDALNTGELFF.

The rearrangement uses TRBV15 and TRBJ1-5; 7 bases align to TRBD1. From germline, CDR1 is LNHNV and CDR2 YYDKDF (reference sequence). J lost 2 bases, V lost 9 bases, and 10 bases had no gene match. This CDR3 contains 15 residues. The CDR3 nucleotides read TGTGCCACGGGGGGGAGACAGGGCGGCAATCAGCCCCAGCATTTT. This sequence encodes CATGGRQGGNQPQHF.

The CDR3 nucleotides are TGTGCCAGCTCACTAAGGGGCAGTAGTAGCACAGATACGCAGTATTTT. Protein: CASSLRGSSSTDTQYF. V is TRBV18 and J is TRBJ2-3; D is possibly TRBD1 (5 bases). There are 16 residues in the CDR3. V was trimmed by 4 bases and J by 0 bases, leaving 14 bases between them. The germline CDR1 and CDR2 sequences are KGHSH and LQKENI.

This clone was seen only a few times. CDR3 DNA: TGTGCCAGCTCACCACGGGGAGACACCGGGGAGCTGTTTTTT. As protein: CASSPRGDTGELFF. The chain combines TRBV18 with TRBJ2-2; TRBD2 is a possible D gene (5 bases). Trimming shortened V by 1 base and J by 3 bases, and 6 bases separated the two germline ends. CDR1 KGHSH and CDR2 LQKENI come from the germline V gene. The CDR3 is 14 amino acids.

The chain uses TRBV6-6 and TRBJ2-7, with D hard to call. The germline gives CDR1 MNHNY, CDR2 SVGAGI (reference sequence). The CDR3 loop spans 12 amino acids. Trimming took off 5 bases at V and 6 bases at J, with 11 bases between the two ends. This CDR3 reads CASSDPLSEQYF. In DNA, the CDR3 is TGTGCCAGCAGTGATCCCCTTTCCGAGCAGTACTTC.

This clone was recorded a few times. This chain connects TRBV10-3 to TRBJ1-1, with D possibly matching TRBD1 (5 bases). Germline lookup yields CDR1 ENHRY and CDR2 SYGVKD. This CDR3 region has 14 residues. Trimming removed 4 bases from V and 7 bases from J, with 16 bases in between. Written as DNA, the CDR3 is TGTGCCATCAGTGTAGCAGGGACTAGTGGTGAAGCTTTCTTT. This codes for CAISVAGTSGEAFF.

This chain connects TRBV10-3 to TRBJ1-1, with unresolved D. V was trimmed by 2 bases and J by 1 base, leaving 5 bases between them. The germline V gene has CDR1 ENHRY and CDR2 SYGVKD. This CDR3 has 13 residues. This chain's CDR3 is CAISEDWNTEAFF. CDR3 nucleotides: TGTGCCATCAGTGAGGACTGGAACACTGAAGCTTTCTTT.